This T cell receptor (beta chain) was sequenced during a study of shared clonotypes between healthy human individuals. On this clone itself: The antigen is unknown.

Study-level points and caveats: A generally larger estimated richness was seen in naive subsets than in memory subsets.

Between the trimmed V and J ends, which lost 4 bases and 2 bases, there was a span of 9 bases. Germline loops: CDR1 SGHRS, CDR2 YFSETQ. The CDR3 has 13 residues. Method: immunoSEQ multiplex PCR; TCRdb's copy keeps in-frame clones and lacks some. The sample includes under 1,100,000 clones, approximately 72% of them seen just once. The sequence came from a man younger than 35 in good health. The specimen was memory CD4+ T cells sorted from blood. Indicated subset: CD45RA-negative fraction. The rearrangement uses TRBV5-1 and TRBJ2-5; D may be TRBD1 or TRBD2 (5 bases each). CDR3 nucleotide sequence: TGCGCCAGCAGCGGGGGACGGCAAGAGACCCAGTACTTC. Translating it yields CASSGGRQETQYF. The complete variable domain, with remaining parts taken from reference TRBV5-1 and TRBJ2-5, reads KAGVTQTPRYLIKTRGQQVTLSCSPISGHRSVSWYQQTPGQGLQFLFEYFSETQRNKGNFPGRFSGRQFSNSRSEMNVSTLELGDSALYLCASSGGRQETQYFGPGTRLLVL.